This TCR beta chain was sequenced during a study of CD8 T cells in ankylosing spondylitis. Library preparation for TCR beta used quantitative 5'-RACE with molecular barcodes. TCRdb recomputed calls from the 5' RACE reads with MiXCR, one row per CDR3 protein. This table holds 700,000 or so distinct CDR3 sequences, about 20% found once. This CDR3 has 15 residues. The germline gives CDR1 MDHEN, CDR2 SYDVKM. V was shortened by 3 bases and J by 2 bases, with 14 bases between the two germline ends. This clonotype was picked up a small number of times. Its target is not known. Notes on the study in general: Clones linked with disease were CD8+ and fairly uncommon in the peripheral blood. Before this, some motif variants had been reported in reactive arthritis synovial fluid and blood. The study looked at matched synovial fluid samples from ankylosing spondylitis patients. Disease-linked clones were reported to be significantly enriched there. Among TCR beta sequences, a motif of eight or nine highly homologous variants appeared characteristic of ankylosing spondylitis blood.

This receptor was identified in a male donor with ankylosing spondylitis. The specimen was blood, either unsorted or a sorted T cell fraction (not recorded which). The chain employs TRBV28 and TRBJ2-7; D call uncertain. The CDR3 loop is CASSFSSSLAYEQYF. The CDR3 nucleotides read TGTGCCAGCAGTTTCTCCTCGAGCCTAGCCTACGAGCAGTACTTC.